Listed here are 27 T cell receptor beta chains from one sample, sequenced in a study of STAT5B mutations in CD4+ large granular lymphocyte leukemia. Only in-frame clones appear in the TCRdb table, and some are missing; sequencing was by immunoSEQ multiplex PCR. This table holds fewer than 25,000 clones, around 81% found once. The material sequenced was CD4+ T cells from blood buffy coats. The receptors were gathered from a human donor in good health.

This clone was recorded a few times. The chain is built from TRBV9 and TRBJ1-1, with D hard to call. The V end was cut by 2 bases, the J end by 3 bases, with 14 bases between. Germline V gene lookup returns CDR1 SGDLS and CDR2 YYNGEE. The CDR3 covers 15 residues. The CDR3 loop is CASSVEGTGDTEAFF. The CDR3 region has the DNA TGTGCCAGCAGCGTCGAGGGAACCGGGGACACTGAAGCTTTCTTT.

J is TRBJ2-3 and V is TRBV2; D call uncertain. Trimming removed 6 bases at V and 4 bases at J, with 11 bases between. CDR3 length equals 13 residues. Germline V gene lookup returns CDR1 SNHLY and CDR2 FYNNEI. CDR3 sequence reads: CASRLWDSDTQYF. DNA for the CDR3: TGTGCCAGCAGGTTGTGGGATTCAGATACGCAGTATTTT.

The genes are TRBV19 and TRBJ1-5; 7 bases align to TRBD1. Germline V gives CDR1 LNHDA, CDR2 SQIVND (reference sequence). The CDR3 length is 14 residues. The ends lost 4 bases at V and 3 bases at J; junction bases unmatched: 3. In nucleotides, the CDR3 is TGTGCCAGTAGTAGCGGACAGGTCAATCAGCCCCAGCATTTT. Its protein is CASSSGQVNQPQHF.

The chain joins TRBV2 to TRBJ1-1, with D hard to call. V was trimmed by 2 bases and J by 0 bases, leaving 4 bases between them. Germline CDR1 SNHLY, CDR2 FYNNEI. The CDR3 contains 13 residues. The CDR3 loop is CASSESVNTEAFF. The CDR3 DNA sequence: TGTGCCAGCAGTGAATCCGTGAACACTGAAGCTTTCTTT.

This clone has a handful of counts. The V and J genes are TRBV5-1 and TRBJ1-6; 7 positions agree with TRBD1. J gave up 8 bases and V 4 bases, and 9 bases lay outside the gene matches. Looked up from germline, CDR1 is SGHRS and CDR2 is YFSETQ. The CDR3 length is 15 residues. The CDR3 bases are TGCGCCAGCAGCCGACAGGGTATGAGGGATTCACCCCTCCACTTT. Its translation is CASSRQGMRDSPLHF.

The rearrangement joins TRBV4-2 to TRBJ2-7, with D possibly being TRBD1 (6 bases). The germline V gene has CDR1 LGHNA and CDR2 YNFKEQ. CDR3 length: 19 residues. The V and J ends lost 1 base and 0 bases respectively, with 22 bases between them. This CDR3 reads CASSQVEGGGSGASYEQYF. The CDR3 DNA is TGTGCCAGCAGCCAAGTCGAGGGTGGGGGCAGCGGAGCCTCCTACGAGCAGTACTTC.

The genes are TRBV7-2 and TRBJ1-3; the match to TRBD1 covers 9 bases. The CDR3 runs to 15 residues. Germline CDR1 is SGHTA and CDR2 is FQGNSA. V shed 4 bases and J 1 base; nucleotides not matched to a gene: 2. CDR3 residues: CASSYGQGSGNTIYF. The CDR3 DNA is TGTGCCAGCAGCTACGGACAGGGGTCTGGAAACACCATATATTTT.

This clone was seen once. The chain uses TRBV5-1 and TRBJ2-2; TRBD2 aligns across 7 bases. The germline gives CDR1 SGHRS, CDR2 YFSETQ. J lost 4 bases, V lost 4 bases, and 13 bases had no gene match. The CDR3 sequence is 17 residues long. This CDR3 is CASSERGWGSVTGELFF. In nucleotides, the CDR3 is TGCGCCAGCAGCGAGCGGGGTTGGGGGAGCGTCACCGGGGAGCTGTTTTTT.

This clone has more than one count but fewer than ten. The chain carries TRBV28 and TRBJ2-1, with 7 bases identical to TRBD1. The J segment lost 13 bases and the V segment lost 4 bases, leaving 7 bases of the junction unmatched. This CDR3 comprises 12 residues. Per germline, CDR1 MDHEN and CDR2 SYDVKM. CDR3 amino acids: CASSSSTGKQFF. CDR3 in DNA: TGTGCCAGCAGTTCCTCGACAGGGAAACAGTTCTTC.

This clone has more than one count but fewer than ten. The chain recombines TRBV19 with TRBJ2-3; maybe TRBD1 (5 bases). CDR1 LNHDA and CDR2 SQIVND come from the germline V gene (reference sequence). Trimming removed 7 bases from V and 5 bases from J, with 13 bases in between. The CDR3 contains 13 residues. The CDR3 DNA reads TGTGCCAGTACAAATCAGGGCCAAGATACGCAGTATTTT. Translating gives CASTNQGQDTQYF.

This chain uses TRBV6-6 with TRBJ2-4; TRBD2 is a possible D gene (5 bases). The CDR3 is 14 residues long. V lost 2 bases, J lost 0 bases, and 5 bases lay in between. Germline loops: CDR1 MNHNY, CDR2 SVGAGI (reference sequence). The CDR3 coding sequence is TGTGCCAGCAGTTACGGACTAGCCAAAAACATTCAGTACTTC. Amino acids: CASSYGLAKNIQYF.

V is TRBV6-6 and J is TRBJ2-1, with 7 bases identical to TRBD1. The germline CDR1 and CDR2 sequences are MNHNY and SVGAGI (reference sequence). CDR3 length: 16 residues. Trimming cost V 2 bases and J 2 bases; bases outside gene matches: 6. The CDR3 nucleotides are TGTGCCAGCAGTTACGGGCATGGGACAGCCTACAATGAGCAGTTCTTC. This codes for CASSYGHGTAYNEQFF.

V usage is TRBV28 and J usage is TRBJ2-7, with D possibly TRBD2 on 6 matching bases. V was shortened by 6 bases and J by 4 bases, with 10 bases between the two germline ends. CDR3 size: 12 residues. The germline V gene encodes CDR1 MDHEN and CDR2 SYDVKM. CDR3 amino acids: CASRWGTYEQYF. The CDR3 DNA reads TGTGCCAGCAGGTGGGGGACTTACGAGCAGTACTTC.

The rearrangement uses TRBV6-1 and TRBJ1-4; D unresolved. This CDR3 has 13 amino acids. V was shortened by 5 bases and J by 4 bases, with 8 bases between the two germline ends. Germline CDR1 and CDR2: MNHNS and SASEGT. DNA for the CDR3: TGTGCCAGCAGTCGGTGGGTTAATGAAAAACTGTTTTTT. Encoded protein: CASSRWVNEKLFF.

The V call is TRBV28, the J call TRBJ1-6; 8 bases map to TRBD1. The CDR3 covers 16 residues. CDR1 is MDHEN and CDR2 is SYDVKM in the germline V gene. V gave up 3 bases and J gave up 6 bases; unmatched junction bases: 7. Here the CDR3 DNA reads TGTGCCAGCAGTTTTCGTCAGGGGGCGCCTAATTCACCCCTCCACTTT. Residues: CASSFRQGAPNSPLHF.

The chain's CDR3 is CASSLYSMTGVYEQYF. The DNA for the CDR3 is TGTGCCAGCAGCTTGTATTCTATGACAGGGGTTTACGAGCAGTACTTC. The chain combines TRBV5-6 with TRBJ2-7, with TRBD1 matching 8 bases. There are 16 residues in the CDR3. From germline, CDR1 is SGHDT and CDR2 YYEEEE. Trimming at V came to 1 base and at J to 4 bases, leaving 10 bases not matched to a gene.

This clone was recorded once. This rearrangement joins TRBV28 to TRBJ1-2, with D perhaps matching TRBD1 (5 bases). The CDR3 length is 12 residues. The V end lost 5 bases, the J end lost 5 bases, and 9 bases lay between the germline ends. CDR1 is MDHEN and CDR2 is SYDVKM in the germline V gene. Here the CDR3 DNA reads TGTGCCAGCAGTACTAAGGGGTATGGCTACACCTTC. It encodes CASSTKGYGYTF.

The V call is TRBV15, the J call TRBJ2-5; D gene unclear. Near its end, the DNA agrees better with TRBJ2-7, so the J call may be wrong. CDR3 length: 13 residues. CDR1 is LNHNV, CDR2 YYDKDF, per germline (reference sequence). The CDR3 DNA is TGTGCCACCAGCAGAGGGCTCCTCGGCGAGCAGTACTTC. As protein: CATSRGLLGEQYF.

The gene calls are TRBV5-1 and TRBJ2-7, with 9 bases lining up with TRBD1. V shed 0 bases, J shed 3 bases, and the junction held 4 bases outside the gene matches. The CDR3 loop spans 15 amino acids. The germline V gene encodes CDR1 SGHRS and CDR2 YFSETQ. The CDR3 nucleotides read TGCGCCAGCAGCTTGGAACAGGGGGCTAACTACGAGCAGTACTTC. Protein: CASSLEQGANYEQYF.

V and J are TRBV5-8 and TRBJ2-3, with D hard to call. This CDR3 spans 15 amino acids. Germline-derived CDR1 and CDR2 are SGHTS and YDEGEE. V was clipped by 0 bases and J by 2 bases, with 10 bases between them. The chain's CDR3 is CASSLVTSYTDTQYF. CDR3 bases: TGTGCCAGCAGCTTGGTTACCAGCTACACAGATACGCAGTATTTT.

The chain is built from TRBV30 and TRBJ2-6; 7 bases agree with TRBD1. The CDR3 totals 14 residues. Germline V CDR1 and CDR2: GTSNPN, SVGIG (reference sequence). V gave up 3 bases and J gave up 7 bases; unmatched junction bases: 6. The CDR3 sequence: CAWRTGFRANVLTF. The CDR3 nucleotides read TGTGCCTGGAGGACAGGGTTCCGAGCCAACGTCCTGACTTTC.

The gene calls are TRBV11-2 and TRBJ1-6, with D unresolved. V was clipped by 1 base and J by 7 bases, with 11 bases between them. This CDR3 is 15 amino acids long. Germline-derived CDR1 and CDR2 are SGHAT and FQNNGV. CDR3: CASSLGTKKNSPLHF. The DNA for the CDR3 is TGTGCCAGCAGCTTAGGGACTAAGAAGAATTCACCCCTCCACTTT.

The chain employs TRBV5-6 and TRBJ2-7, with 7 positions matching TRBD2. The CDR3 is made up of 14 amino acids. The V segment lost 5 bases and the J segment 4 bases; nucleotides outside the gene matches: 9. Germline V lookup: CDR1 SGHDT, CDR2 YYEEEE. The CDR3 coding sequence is TGTGCCAGCAGTGGGGGAAGGGGACTATACGAGCAGTACTTC. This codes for CASSGGRGLYEQYF.

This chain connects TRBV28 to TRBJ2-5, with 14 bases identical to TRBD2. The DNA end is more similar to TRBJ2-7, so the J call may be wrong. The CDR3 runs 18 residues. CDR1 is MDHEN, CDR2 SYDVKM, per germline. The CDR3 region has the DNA TGTGCCAGCAGCGGGACTAGCGGGAGAATAAGCGGGTCCTACGAGCAGTACTTC. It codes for CASSGTSGRISGSYEQYF.

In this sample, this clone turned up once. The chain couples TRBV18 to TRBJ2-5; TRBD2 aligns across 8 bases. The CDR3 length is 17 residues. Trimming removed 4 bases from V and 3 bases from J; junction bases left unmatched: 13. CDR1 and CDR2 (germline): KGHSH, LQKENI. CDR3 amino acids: CASSLLPGLGREETQYF. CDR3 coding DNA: TGTGCCAGCTCACTTCTCCCGGGACTAGGAAGGGAAGAGACCCAGTACTTC.

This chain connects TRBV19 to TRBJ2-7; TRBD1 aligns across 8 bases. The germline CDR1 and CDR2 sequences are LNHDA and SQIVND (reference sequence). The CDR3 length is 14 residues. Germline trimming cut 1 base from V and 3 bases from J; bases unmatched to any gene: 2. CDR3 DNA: TGTGCCAGTAGTATAGCGACAGGGGACTACGAGCAGTACTTC. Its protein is CASSIATGDYEQYF.

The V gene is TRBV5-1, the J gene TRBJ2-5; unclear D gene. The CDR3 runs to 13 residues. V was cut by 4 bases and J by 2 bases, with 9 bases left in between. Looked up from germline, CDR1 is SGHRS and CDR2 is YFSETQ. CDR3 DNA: TGCGCCAGCAGCCCGAGGATTCAAGAGACCCAGTACTTC. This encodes CASSPRIQETQYF.